What follows are 13 T cell receptor beta chains derived from one specimen sequenced in a study of T cell responses to AZD1222 COVID-19 vaccine. TCRdb keeps only in-frame clones here, not all; method: immunoSEQ multiplex PCR. The table records about 110,000 clones, less than 90% of them present only once. Source: peripheral blood, taken on day 0 of AZD1222 vaccination. The receptors come from an adult in good health.

The chain links TRBV6-5 to TRBJ1-1, with D tentatively TRBD1 (5 bases). Trimming removed 6 bases at V and 1 base at J, with 15 bases between. Germline CDR1 reads MNHEY; CDR2 reads SVGAGI. The CDR3 is 15 amino acids. In DNA form, the CDR3 reads TGTGCCAGCAGCCGCGTGGGACTGGAGAACACTGAAGCTTTCTTT. Protein: CASSRVGLENTEAFF.

The V gene is TRBV9, the J gene TRBJ1-1; no definite D call. The germline V gene has CDR1 SGDLS and CDR2 YYNGEE. The V end was cut by 3 bases, the J end by 1 base, with 10 bases between. The CDR3 totals 14 residues. This CDR3 reads CASSGKGTNTEAFF. The CDR3 DNA is TGTGCCAGCAGCGGAAAGGGAACGAACACTGAAGCTTTCTTT.

The chain has TRBV25-1 and TRBJ2-7; D may match TRBD1 or TRBD2 (5 bases each). The length of the CDR3 is 14 residues. The V end was cut by 11 bases, the J end by 4 bases, with 21 bases between. CDR1 is MGHDK and CDR2 is SYGVNS in the germline V gene. CDR3 sequence: CAVKRGVPGYEQYF. As DNA, the CDR3 is TGTGCCGTGAAGAGAGGGGTACCTGGGTACGAGCAGTACTTC.

The chain employs TRBV6-1 and TRBJ1-3; D gene uncertain. Per the germline V gene, CDR1 is MNHNS and CDR2 is SASEGT. This CDR3 comprises 16 residues. The V end was cut by 0 bases, the J end by 0 bases, with 9 bases between. The CDR3: CASSEAGPLSGNTIYF. CDR3 coding DNA: TGTGCCAGCAGTGAAGCCGGACCCCTCTCTGGAAACACCATATATTTT.

This clone was observed once. V usage is TRBV3-1 (or the pseudogene TRBV3-2) and J usage is TRBJ1-3; a possible D gene is TRBD1 (6 bases). Trimming left V 0 bases short and J 4 bases short, with 10 bases between. CDR3 size: 15 residues. CDR1 LGHDT and CDR2 YNNKEL come from the germline V gene (reference sequence). The CDR3 region has the DNA TGTGCCAGCAGCCAAGAGCGGACAGCAGGAAACACCATATATTTT. This gives the protein CASSQERTAGNTIYF.

Only a few counts were recorded for this clone. The V call is TRBV4-1, the J call TRBJ2-1; D might be TRBD1 (6 bases). Trimming took 0 bases from V and 3 from J, leaving 15 bases between them. CDR1 MGHRA and CDR2 YSYEKL come from the germline V gene. This CDR3 region has 17 residues. CDR3 sequence reads: CASSQDPPGADYNEQFF. The DNA for the CDR3 is TGCGCCAGCAGCCAAGATCCCCCAGGGGCTGACTACAATGAGCAGTTCTTC.

The chain joins TRBV4-2 to TRBJ1-2; D is perhaps TRBD1 (6 bases). V lost 2 bases, J lost 3 bases, and 10 bases lay in between. Germline CDR1 is LGHNA and CDR2 is YNFKEQ. The CDR3 runs to 14 residues. In DNA form, the CDR3 reads TGTGCCAGCAGCCAACTAGACAGGTACTATGGCTACACCTTC. It translates to CASSQLDRYYGYTF.

This chain joins TRBV6-5 and TRBJ2-7; 8 nucleotides align to TRBD1. The germline gives CDR1 MNHEY, CDR2 SVGAGI. The CDR3 contains 13 residues. The trim removed 11 bases at V and 4 bases at J, leaving 10 bases unmatched. The CDR3 DNA sequence: TGTGCCTCCGGGACAGGTTTAGTGTACGAGCAGTACTTC. Its protein is CASGTGLVYEQYF.

This rearrangement joins TRBV6-1 to TRBJ2-7; D unresolved. The germline V gene has CDR1 MNHNS and CDR2 SASEGT. Trimming took 6 bases from V and 3 from J, leaving 12 bases between them. The length of the CDR3 is 13 residues. The CDR3 coding sequence is TGTGCCAGCAGCCGACACCTCAACTACGAGCAGTACTTC. Amino acids: CASSRHLNYEQYF.

This chain joins TRBV24-1 and TRBJ2-2, with a tentative D call TRBD1 (6 bases). With 2 bases removed from V and 3 bases from J, the gap between germline ends came to 15 bases. CDR1 and CDR2 (germline): KGHDR, SFDVKD. The CDR3 has 17 residues. The CDR3 coding sequence is TGTGCCACCAGTGATTCCCCAGCCACAGGGTACACCGGGGAGCTGTTTTTT. Its translation is CATSDSPATGYTGELFF.

This chain joins TRBV2 and TRBJ2-2; 8 bases are shared with TRBD2. CDR1 and CDR2 (germline): SNHLY, FYNNEI. After removal of 7 bases from V and 4 bases from J, the junction contained 14 bases not matched to a gene. This CDR3 region has 17 residues. CDR3 sequence: CASISGGSGAGTGELFF. The DNA of the CDR3 is TGTGCCAGCATCTCGGGGGGTAGCGGGGCGGGCACCGGGGAGCTGTTTTTT. Filled out from reference TRBV2 and TRBJ2-2, the complete variable domain reads EPEVTQTPSHQVTQMGQEVILRCVPISNHLYFYWYRQILGQKVEFLVSFYNNEISEKSEIFDDQFSVERPDGSNFTLKIRSTKLEDSAMYFCASISGGSGAGTGELFFGEGSRLTVL.

The chain is built from TRBV6-5 and TRBJ2-1; 10 bases are a match to TRBD1. The junction had 7 bases not matched to a gene; V was cut back by 6 bases and J by 5 bases. This CDR3 contains 15 residues. The germline V gene encodes CDR1 MNHEY and CDR2 SVGAGI. The CDR3 DNA sequence: TGTGCCAGCAGCCTTCGACAGGGGGCGCACAATGAGCAGTTCTTC. Its protein product is CASSLRQGAHNEQFF.

The chain combines TRBV27 with TRBJ2-7; D possibly corresponds to TRBD2 (6 bases). CDR1 and CDR2 (germline): MNHEY, SMNVEV (reference sequence). V was clipped by 5 bases and J by 5 bases, with 31 bases between them. This CDR3 is built from 19 residues. The CDR3 reads CASSPHLNSGELYVHEQYF. The CDR3 DNA reads as TGTGCCAGCAGTCCCCACCTCAACTCGGGAGAGCTCTACGTCCACGAGCAGTACTTC.